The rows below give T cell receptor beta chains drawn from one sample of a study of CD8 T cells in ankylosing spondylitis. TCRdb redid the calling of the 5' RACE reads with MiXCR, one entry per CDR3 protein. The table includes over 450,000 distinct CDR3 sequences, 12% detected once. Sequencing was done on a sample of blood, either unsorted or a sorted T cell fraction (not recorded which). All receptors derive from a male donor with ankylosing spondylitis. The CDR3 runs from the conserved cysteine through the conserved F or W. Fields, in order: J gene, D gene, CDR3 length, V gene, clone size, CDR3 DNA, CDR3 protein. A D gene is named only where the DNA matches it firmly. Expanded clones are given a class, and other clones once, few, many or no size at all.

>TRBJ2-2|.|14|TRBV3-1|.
TGTGCCAGCAGCCAAGGGAGAAACGGCGGGGAGCTGTTTTTT
CASSQGRNGGELFF
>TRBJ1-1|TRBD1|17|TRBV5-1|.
TGCGCCAGCAGCAAAGTCCCGGGACAGGGACGGGGGACTGAAGCTTTCTTT
CASSKVPGQGRGTEAFF
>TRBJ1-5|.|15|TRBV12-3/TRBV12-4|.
TGTGCCAGCAGTTTATCCGGGTGGAGCAATCAGCCCCAGCATTTT
CASSLSGWSNQPQHF
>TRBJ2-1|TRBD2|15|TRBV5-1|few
TGCGCCAGCAGCTTGGCCGGGGGAGGGCGGAATGAGCAGTTCTTC
CASSLAGGGRNEQFF
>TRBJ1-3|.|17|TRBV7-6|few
TGTGCCAGCAGCTTAGGGGACAACTATTACTCTGGAAACACCATATATTTT
CASSLGDNYYSGNTIYF
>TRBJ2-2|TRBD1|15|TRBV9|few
TGTGCCAGCAGCCCAGGGGACAGGAGTGCCGGGGAGCTGTTTTTT
CASSPGDRSAGELFF
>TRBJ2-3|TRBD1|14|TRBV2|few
TGTGCCAGCAGGGGGGACAGGGACACAGATACGCAGTATTTT
CASRGDRDTDTQYF
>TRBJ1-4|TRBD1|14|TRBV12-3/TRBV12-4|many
TGTGCCAGCAGCTCAGACAGGGGAGAGGAAAAACTGTTTTTT
CASSSDRGEEKLFF
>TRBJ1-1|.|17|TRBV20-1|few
TGCAGTGCTAGAGGTGAGCAGGGATCGGGCATGAACACTGAAGCTTTCTTT
CSARGEQGSGMNTEAFF
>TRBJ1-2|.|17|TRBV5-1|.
TGCGCCAGCAGGATCCCTTCTGGTGGGGCAGAAAACTATGGCTACACCTTC
CASRIPSGGAENYGYTF
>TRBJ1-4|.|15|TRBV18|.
TGTGCCAGCTCACGCGGGTCCGTAACTAATGAAAAACTGTTTTTT
CASSRGSVTNEKLFF
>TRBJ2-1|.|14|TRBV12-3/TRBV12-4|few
TGTGCCAGCACTTCCCTTACAGGGTTCGATGAGCAGTTCTTC
CASTSLTGFDEQFF
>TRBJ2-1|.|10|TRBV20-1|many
TGCAGTGCTAGGAACGATGAGCAGTTCTTC
CSARNDEQFF